This T cell receptor (beta chain) was retrieved from a study of blood T cell repertoires in COVID-19. Study background: Acute-phase and convalescent COVID-19 samples originated in the United States, Italy and Spain. PBMCs, B-cell-depleted T cells, or T cells were the source of the cDNA or gDNA that made up the material.

Original methodology: It was from reference gene primer amplification that nucleated cell counts were estimated. Generated by immunoSEQ multiplex PCR, the TCRdb table keeps only in-frame clones and is missing some. The D gene and trimming were derived from the DNA, and the V and J assignments and clone size from that table. This table holds 150,000 to 200,000 clones, approximately 81% found once. The CDR3 extends over 11 amino acids. Germline V lookup: CDR1 DFQATT, CDR2 SNEGSKA (reference sequence). V lost 3 bases and J lost 5, with 7 bases in between. The chain uses TRBV20-1 and TRBJ1-1, with D unclear. The source of this sequence is a woman older than 75 with active or convalescent COVID-19. The material sequenced was peripheral blood. The CDR3 sequence: CSARAVTEAFF. In nucleotides, the CDR3 is TGCAGTGCTAGGGCGGTTACTGAAGCTTTCTTT.